The T cell receptor beta chain under discussion was sequenced for a study of T-cell memory formation after mild COVID-19. TCRdb ran MiXCR on the 5' RACE reads and lists one entry per CDR3 protein. The repertoire holds nearly 350,000 distinct CDR3 sequences, with approximately 12% as singletons. Germline CDR1 is KGHDR and CDR2 is SFDVKD. The V end lost 1 base, the J end lost 6 bases, and 14 bases lay between the germline ends. This CDR3 region has 15 residues. The sample comprised PBMCs or a T cell subset sorted from them (not recorded which). The V call is TRBV24-1, the J call TRBJ1-2, with TRBD1 as a possible D gene (6 bases). This TCR was recovered from a man younger than 30 who had mild COVID-19 (a few samples of this study predate the infection). Cell type and time point are not known. This CDR3 is CATSDFGGDKHGYTF. CDR3 DNA sequence: TGTGCCACCAGTGATTTCGGGGGGGACAAGCATGGCTACACCTTC.